A selection of T cell receptor beta chains follows, all from one sample in a study of blood T cell repertoires in COVID-19. The table came from immunoSEQ multiplex PCR; TCRdb's copy has only in-frame clones and leaves some out. The sample includes about 73,000 clones, approximately 88% of them seen just once. Material for sequencing was peripheral blood. Receptors originate from a man older than 75 with active or convalescent COVID-19. Each CDR3 is given with its conserved first and last residue. The D gene is left open where the match is weak. Some rows mark clone size as missing; the rest say once, few, many or name a class of expanded clone.

TRBJ2-7,TRBD2,TRBV7-8,.,TGTGCCAGCAGCCCGAGCGGCGGACTAGCGGGGTACGAGCAGTACTTC,CASSPSGGLAGYEQYF
TRBJ2-1,.,TRBV19,.,TGTGCCAGTAGTATCGAGGATGGGCGGGGTTCCTACAATGAGCAGTTCTTC,CASSIEDGRGSYNEQFF
TRBJ2-3,TRBD2,TRBV24-1,.,TGTGCCACCAGTGATCCGGGAGGGGGTGGTAGCGGGAGAGATACGCAGTATTTT,CATSDPGGGGSGRDTQYF
TRBJ2-2,.,TRBV6-5,.,TGTGCCAGCAGTTGGGTGGGGAGGAACACCGGGGAGCTGTTTTTT,CASSWVGRNTGELFF
TRBJ2-7,.,TRBV18,.,TGTGCCAGCTCACCGCAGACTAGCGGGACAGGGGCCTCCTACGAGCAGTACTTC,CASSPQTSGTGASYEQYF
TRBJ1-1,.,TRBV5-4,few,TGTGCCAGCAGCTCAACAGGGAGAGGAACTGAAGCTTTCTTT,CASSSTGRGTEAFF
TRBJ1-5,TRBD1,TRBV6-5,few,TGTGCCAGCAGCTTAGTGACAGGGGTTCAGCCCCAGCATTTT,CASSLVTGVQPQHF
TRBJ2-2,TRBD2,TRBV5-1,once,TGCGCCAGCAGCTTGGATCCGGGGGGGAACACCGGGGAGCTGTTTTTT,CASSLDPGGNTGELFF
TRBJ2-2,TRBD1,TRBV6-2/TRBV6-3,.,TGTGCCAGCAGTCTGCAGGGGGCGGGCACCGGGGAGCTGTTTTTT,CASSLQGAGTGELFF
TRBJ2-7,.,TRBV6-5,few,TGTGCCAGCAGTTACAAACAGGGATACTACGAGCAGTACTTC,CASSYKQGYYEQYF
TRBJ1-6,TRBD1,TRBV6-1,few,TGTGCCAGCAGTGAGATGTACCGGGACAGACCGTTTTTCTTT,CASSEMYRDRPFFF
TRBJ2-7,TRBD1,TRBV19,once,TGTGCCAGTAGTCTTGACAGGGCCGAGCAGTACTTC,CASSLDRAEQYF
TRBJ2-2,TRBD2,TRBV7-2,.,TGTGCCAGCAGCGCCGGGACTAGAGGAACCGGGGAGCTGTTTTTT,CASSAGTRGTGELFF
TRBJ1-6,TRBD1,TRBV5-5,few,TGTGCCAGCAGCACGGACAGGGACTCACCCCTCCACTTT,CASSTDRDSPLHF
TRBJ2-5,.,TRBV6-2/TRBV6-3,.,TGTGCCAGCAGTTCGGCTAACGGAGGGACCCAGTACTTC,CASSSANGGTQYF
TRBJ2-7,TRBD1,TRBV6-6,.,TGTGCCAGCAGTAATACAGGGGGCTCCTACGAGCAGTACTTC,CASSNTGGSYEQYF
TRBJ1-3,.,TRBV30,.,TGTGCCTGGAGCGGCCAGGGGAGCTCTGGAAACACCATATATTTT,CAWSGQGSSGNTIYF
TRBJ2-5,TRBD1,TRBV5-6,.,TGTGCCAGCAGCTCTGGGGACAGGGGGCATAGGGAGACCCAGTACTTC,CASSSGDRGHRETQYF
TRBJ2-3,TRBD1,TRBV6-5,.,TGTGCCAGCAGTTACACCGGACAGGGGGCAACAGATACGCAGTATTTT,CASSYTGQGATDTQYF
TRBJ1-5,.,TRBV7-7,.,TGTGCTAGCAGCGATGGCCTCAATCAGCCCCAGCATTTT,CASSDGLNQPQHF
TRBJ2-1,.,TRBV19,.,TGTGCCAGTAGCCCGGGACAACGCTCCTACAATGAGCAGTTCTTC,CASSPGQRSYNEQFF
TRBJ1-1,.,TRBV30,.,TGTGCCTGGAGTCCCAGGGTGGGCACTGAAGCTTTCTTT,CAWSPRVGTEAFF
TRBJ1-4,.,TRBV5-4,.,TGTGCCAGCAGCAAAGGGGCTGAAAAACTGTTTTTT,CASSKGAEKLFF
TRBJ1-2,TRBD1,TRBV6-1,.,TGTGCCAGCAGTGAACGCGGGACAGGGGTTTTTAACTATGGCTACACCTTC,CASSERGTGVFNYGYTF
TRBJ2-1,TRBD1,TRBV3-1/TRBV3-2,.,TGTGCCAGCAGCCTCGCCGGGACAGGGTTCGATGAGCAGTTCTTC,CASSLAGTGFDEQFF
TRBJ2-5,TRBD1,TRBV20-1,.,TGCAGTGCTAGCCGGGACAGGGGCGAGTACTTC,CSASRDRGEYF
TRBJ1-1,.,TRBV27,few,TGTGCCAGCAGTTTGTGGGGAGTGAACACTGAAGCTTTCTTT,CASSLWGVNTEAFF
TRBJ2-2,.,TRBV10-3,few,TGTGCCATCAGTGAGTCTCTTAGCGGAGTGCCGAACACCGGGGAGCTGTTTTTT,CAISESLSGVPNTGELFF
TRBJ1-2,.,TRBV19,.,TGTGCCAGTAGGCCCAGGGGTGACTATGGCTACACCTTC,CASRPRGDYGYTF
TRBJ2-7,.,TRBV11-2,.,TGTGCCAGCAGCCCGCGCGGTCTACAGGGCTACGAGCAGTACTTC,CASSPRGLQGYEQYF
TRBJ2-7,.,TRBV12-3/TRBV12-4,.,TGTGCCAGCAGTTTAGAACTCCAGCAGTACTTC,CASSLELQQYF
TRBJ2-1,TRBD2,TRBV18,.,TGTGCCAGCTCACCAGCTAGCGGGAGGGGGACCTACAATGAGCAGTTCTTC,CASSPASGRGTYNEQFF
TRBJ2-3,TRBD2,TRBV11-3,once,TGTGCCAGCAGCTTAAGGAGCGGGAGGGTAGATACGCAGTATTTT,CASSLRSGRVDTQYF
TRBJ2-1,.,TRBV6-5,.,TGTGCCAGCAGTCCCCAGGGAAATGAGCAGTTCTTC,CASSPQGNEQFF
TRBJ2-7,TRBD2,TRBV9,.,TGTGCCAGCAGCTTTACGGGACTAGCGGCCTCCTACGAGCAGTACTTC,CASSFTGLAASYEQYF
TRBJ1-6,TRBD1,TRBV5-1,.,TGCGCCAGCAGCCAGACAGGGGATAGTTCACCCCTCCACTTT,CASSQTGDSSPLHF
TRBJ2-7,TRBD2,TRBV19,.,TGTGCCAGTAGTGTTACTAGCGGGAGGAGCCCCTACGAGCAGTACTTC,CASSVTSGRSPYEQYF